One and the same sample provided the 10 T cell receptor beta chains below, sequenced in a study of beta chain features in type 1 diabetes. The sequenced template was cDNA made from the entire isolated RNA. Some clones are missing from TCRdb's copy, which holds only in-frame ones; the method was immunoSEQ multiplex PCR. This sample has approximately 170,000 clones, with about 9.8% found just once. Sequenced: central memory CD4+ T cells from blood. These receptors came from a woman aged 18-29 years in good health.

This clone was found a few times. Other DNA sequences in the sample encode the same CDR3. The chain links TRBV7-9 to TRBJ1-1; D is possibly TRBD1 (6 bases). CDR1 and CDR2 from the germline V gene are SEHNR and FQNEAQ (reference sequence). Trimming shortened V by 5 bases and J by 1 base, and 14 bases separated the two germline ends. This CDR3 region has 15 residues. For the CDR3, the DNA is TGTGCCAGCAGCCTTCAGGGGCTCTCGAACACTGAAGCTTTCTTT. Its protein is CASSLQGLSNTEAFF.

This chain connects TRBV4-2 to TRBJ2-6, with D hard to call. CDR1 LGHNA and CDR2 YNFKEQ come from the germline V gene. The V end was cut by 0 bases, the J end by 0 bases, with 12 bases between. CDR3 length: 18 residues. In DNA, the CDR3 is TGTGCCAGCAGCCAAGAACCCGGCTGGAGCTCTGGGGCCAACGTCCTGACTTTC. This translates into CASSQEPGWSSGANVLTF.

The sample holds a few counts of this clone. The V and J genes are TRBV5-5 and TRBJ1-6, with 8 bases that match TRBD1. V was pared by 0 bases and J by 0 bases, with 8 bases of the junction left unmatched. Germline CDR1 reads SGHKS; CDR2 reads YYEKEE (reference sequence). The CDR3 sequence is 19 residues long. This chain's CDR3 is CASSLGGTGPSSYNSPLHF. In DNA form, the CDR3 reads TGTGCCAGCAGCTTGGGGGGGACAGGCCCGAGCTCCTATAATTCACCCCTCCACTTT.

This clone was recorded a few times. The V gene is TRBV7-2, the J gene TRBJ1-2, with 10 bases matching TRBD1. From germline, CDR1 is SGHTA and CDR2 FQGNSA. The CDR3 has 14 residues. After removal of 5 bases from V and 4 bases from J, the junction contained 4 bases not matched to a gene. This CDR3 reads CASSRGDRGYGYTF. The CDR3 nucleotides are TGTGCCAGCAGCCGGGGGGACAGGGGCTATGGCTACACCTTC.

The V call is TRBV7-9, the J call TRBJ1-4, with D unresolved. Trimming removed 3 bases from V and 0 bases from J, with 5 bases in between. In germline, CDR1 is SEHNR, CDR2 FQNEAQ (reference sequence). The CDR3 is made up of 14 amino acids. The CDR3 nucleotides are TGTGCCAGCAGCTTTCAGGCAACTAATGAAAAACTGTTTTTT. As protein: CASSFQATNEKLFF.

The sample holds a few counts of this clone. This chain connects TRBV5-1 to TRBJ1-4, with D maybe TRBD1 (5 bases). CDR1 and CDR2 (germline): SGHRS, YFSETQ. The length of the CDR3 is 14 residues. Between the trimmed V and J ends, which lost 4 bases and 8 bases, there was a span of 15 bases. Written as DNA, the CDR3 is TGCGCCAGCAGCCCCTCAGGGCCTGGAGAAAAACTGTTTTTT. Protein product: CASSPSGPGEKLFF.

The table lists this clone with a few counts. V gene TRBV9 combines with J gene TRBJ2-3; D unclear. V lost 4 bases and J lost 6, with 24 bases in between. CDR3 size: 17 residues. Germline V CDR1 and CDR2: SGDLS, YYNGEE. CDR3 coding DNA: TGTGCCAGCAGCACGCTTAGCACCGCCCCCCCGTGGGATACGCAGTATTTT. Amino acids: CASSTLSTAPPWDTQYF.

The chain joins TRBV4-2 to TRBJ1-4, with D possibly being TRBD1 (5 bases). The CDR3 is 16 amino acids. Germline assignment: CDR1 LGHNA and CDR2 YNFKEQ. Between the trimmed V and J ends, which lost 3 bases and 4 bases, there was a span of 15 bases. CDR3 nucleotides: TGTGCCAGCAGCCATACAGGTTTGGCCTATAATGAAAAACTGTTTTTT. It codes for CASSHTGLAYNEKLFF.

The chain couples TRBV6-1 to TRBJ1-4; 10 nucleotides align to TRBD1. CDR1 is MNHNS and CDR2 is SASEGT in the germline V gene. The CDR3 is made up of 18 amino acids. J was trimmed by 3 bases and V by 4 bases; bases with no gene match: 11. Here the CDR3 DNA reads TGTGCCAGCAGTGCAGGGACAGGGGTTCTTTCTTCTAATGAAAAACTGTTTTTT. It codes for CASSAGTGVLSSNEKLFF.

This clone was observed a few times. This chain uses TRBV29-1 with TRBJ1-2; maybe TRBD1 (5 bases). The germline CDR1 and CDR2 sequences are SQVTM and ANQGSEA. The CDR3 has 12 amino acids. With 7 bases removed from V and 4 bases from J, the gap between germline ends came to 13 bases. CDR3 nucleotide sequence: TGCAGCGGGGGAGGGCAGGGCTATGGCTACACCTTC. This translates into CSGGGQGYGYTF.